The 22 T cell receptor beta chains below come from one sample, sequenced in a study of T cell responses to AZD1222 COVID-19 vaccine. Sequenced by immunoSEQ multiplex PCR; TCRdb stores in-frame clones only, minus some. The sample holds 150,000 to 180,000 clones; about 85% are singletons and the top ten take less than 3.5%. Sequencing was performed on peripheral blood, taken on day 0 of AZD1222 vaccination. All receptors come from an adult in good health.

The chain is built from TRBV15 and TRBJ1-4; D gene unclear. V lost 1 base and J 0 bases, leaving 9 bases between the germline ends. The CDR3 sequence is 16 residues long. The germline CDR1 and CDR2 sequences are LNHNV and YYDKDF (reference sequence). The chain's CDR3 is CATSRAHSPTNEKLFF. The CDR3 DNA is TGTGCCACCAGCAGAGCCCACAGTCCAACTAATGAAAAACTGTTTTTT.

This chain joins TRBV7-7 and TRBJ1-1; D unclear. The germline gives CDR1 SSHAT, CDR2 FNYEAQ (reference sequence). This CDR3 has 13 residues. V was pared by 2 bases and J by 0 bases, with 4 bases between. CDR3 loop: CASSLLVNTEAFF. CDR3 nucleotides: TGTGCCAGCAGCTTACTGGTGAACACTGAAGCTTTCTTT.

The chain uses TRBV3-1 (or the pseudogene TRBV3-2) and TRBJ1-5; D uncertain. Germline V gene data show CDR1 as LGHDT and CDR2 as YNNKEL (reference sequence). This CDR3 has 17 amino acids. Trimming stripped 0 bases from V and 0 bases from J, with 12 bases between. CDR3 region: CASSQDGETYSNQPQHF. The DNA for the CDR3 is TGTGCCAGCAGCCAAGATGGAGAAACCTATAGCAATCAGCCCCAGCATTTT.

This clone was seen only once. The CDR3 sequence is CASTAGTTSTDTQYF. The CDR3 DNA follows: TGTGCCAGCACAGCCGGGACAACTAGCACAGATACGCAGTATTTT. The V call is TRBV25-1, the J call TRBJ2-3; possible D gene TRBD1, 6 bases. CDR3 length: 15 amino acids. CDR1 and CDR2 from the germline V gene are MGHDK and SYGVNS. Trimming shortened V by 7 bases and J by 0 bases, and 14 bases separated the two germline ends. Looking up the rest from reference TRBV25-1 and TRBJ2-3 gives the full variable domain: EADIYQTPRYLVIGTGKKITLECSQTMGHDKMYWYQQDPGMELHLIHYSYGVNSTEKGDLSSESTVSRIRTEHFPLTLESARPSHTSQYLCASTAGTTSTDTQYFGPGTRLTVL.

The genes are TRBV4-1 and TRBJ1-2; maybe TRBD1 (6 bases). Germline loops: CDR1 MGHRA, CDR2 YSYEKL. This CDR3 has 15 residues. V was trimmed by 0 bases and J by 4 bases, leaving 12 bases between them. The CDR3 nucleotides read TGCGCCAGCAGCCAAGACCCAGGGGTCCCCTATGGCTACACCTTC. Translation gives CASSQDPGVPYGYTF.

The chain combines TRBV11-3 with TRBJ2-3; D may be TRBD1 or TRBD2 (5 bases each). In germline, CDR1 is SGHNT, CDR2 YENEEA. Trimming shortened V by 4 bases and J by 1 base, and 15 bases separated the two germline ends. The CDR3 has 16 amino acids. The chain's CDR3 is CASSSQSRDGTDTQYF. The CDR3, as DNA: TGTGCCAGCAGCTCCCAATCCAGGGACGGCACAGATACGCAGTATTTT.

The V gene is TRBV11-2, the J gene TRBJ2-7, with D unclear. The CDR3 has 15 residues. V was clipped by 0 bases and J by 1 base, with 10 bases between them. Germline V gives CDR1 SGHAT, CDR2 FQNNGV. The chain's CDR3 is CASSLDHGPSYEQYF. CDR3 sequence (DNA): TGTGCCAGCAGCTTAGATCACGGCCCGTCCTACGAGCAGTACTTC.

This clone was observed a single time. The V gene is TRBV6-2 or TRBV6-3, the J gene TRBJ1-1, with D uncertain. With 8 bases removed from V and 5 bases from J, the gap between germline ends came to 24 bases. In germline, CDR1 is MNHEY, CDR2 SVGEGT. The CDR3 runs to 16 residues. The CDR3 protein is CASGRDQTNRRTEAFF. CDR3 sequence (DNA): TGTGCCAGCGGCCGAGATCAAACGAATCGGCGGACTGAAGCTTTCTTT.

The rearrangement joins TRBV6-1 to TRBJ1-2; D might be TRBD1 (5 bases). CDR1 and CDR2 from the germline V gene are MNHNS and SASEGT. Trimming cost V 3 bases and J 0 bases, with 14 bases left between them. The CDR3 is 16 residues long. CDR3 residues: CASSDSQGGTNYGYTF. The CDR3 region has the DNA TGTGCCAGCAGTGATTCCCAGGGCGGAACTAACTATGGCTACACCTTC.

This sequence joins TRBV10-3 and TRBJ1-2; D is uncertain. Germline V gene sequence: CDR1 ENHRY, CDR2 SYGVKD. The CDR3 has 12 residues. Trimming left V 0 bases short and J 4 bases short, with 3 bases between. CDR3 sequence reads: CAISESAYGYTF. The CDR3 region has the DNA TGTGCCATCAGTGAGTCGGCCTATGGCTACACCTTC.

This rearrangement joins TRBV6-5 to TRBJ2-2; 8 bases line up with TRBD2. CDR3 size: 15 residues. The V gene's germline CDR1 is MNHEY and CDR2 SVGAGI. After removal of 5 bases from V and 10 bases from J, the junction contained 12 bases not matched to a gene. The CDR3 DNA reads as TGTGCCAGCAGTCCCCGACTAGCGTACTGGGCGGAGCTGTTTTTT. This encodes CASSPRLAYWAELFF.

The gene calls are TRBV7-8 and TRBJ1-4, with D unclear. The CDR3 spans 14 residues. Germline values: CDR1 SGHVS, CDR2 FQNEAQ. Trimming took 0 bases from V and 8 from J, leaving 10 bases between them. The CDR3 nucleotides read TGTGCCAGCAGCTTAGCGGTCGTGGGCGAAAAACTGTTTTTT. Encoded protein: CASSLAVVGEKLFF.

This chain connects TRBV7-2 to TRBJ2-4; D possibly matches TRBD1 or TRBD2 (5 bases each). CDR1 is SGHTA, CDR2 FQGNSA, per germline. The V gene lost 1 base and the J gene lost 7 bases, with 14 bases spanning the gap. The CDR3 extends over 15 amino acids. This CDR3 is CASSLDGGRGNIQYF. CDR3 in DNA: TGTGCCAGCAGCTTAGACGGAGGTCGGGGCAACATTCAGTACTTC.

The V and J genes are TRBV19 and TRBJ1-5; the D gene is possibly TRBD1 (5 bases). Germline loops: CDR1 LNHDA, CDR2 SQIVND (reference sequence). This CDR3 is 16 amino acids long. The V end was cut by 6 bases, the J end by 0 bases, with 15 bases between. CDR3 in amino acids: CASSPGFGVSNQPQHF. DNA of the CDR3: TGTGCCAGTAGCCCAGGGTTTGGGGTTAGCAATCAGCCCCAGCATTTT.

The chain recombines TRBV7-2 with TRBJ1-1; 7 bases match TRBD1. The germline V gene has CDR1 SGHTA and CDR2 FQGNSA. V gave up 5 bases and J gave up 1 base; unmatched junction bases: 4. This CDR3 contains 14 residues. The CDR3 region is CASSAGTANTEAFF. DNA of the CDR3: TGTGCCAGCAGCGCCGGGACAGCGAACACTGAAGCTTTCTTT.

DNA for the CDR3: TGTGCCAGCAGCGTAGAGGCCAGGGTCGGAAAAGAGACCCAGTACTTC. Its protein product is CASSVEARVGKETQYF. The chain is built from TRBV9 and TRBJ2-5; perhaps TRBD1 as D (5 bases). V dropped 0 bases and J dropped 3 bases, with 15 bases sitting between them. The CDR3 length is 16 residues. The germline CDR1 and CDR2 sequences are SGDLS and YYNGEE.

The rearrangement joins TRBV6-1 to TRBJ2-3, with D tentatively TRBD1 (6 bases). V lost 1 base, J lost 5 bases, and 16 bases lay in between. This CDR3 region has 16 residues. Germline V CDR1 and CDR2: MNHNS, SASEGT. CDR3 region: CASSEGLGPGVDTQYF. As DNA, the CDR3 is TGTGCCAGCAGTGAAGGGTTGGGACCAGGGGTAGATACGCAGTATTTT.

The chain joins TRBV14 to TRBJ2-1; D might be TRBD1 or TRBD2, each matching 5 bases. In germline, CDR1 is SGHDN, CDR2 FVKESK. V shed 1 base and J shed 8 bases, with 9 bases lying between them. This CDR3 spans 13 amino acids. CDR3 in DNA: TGTGCCAGCAGCCAAGGGATGGGGGATGAGCAGTTCTTC. Amino acids: CASSQGMGDEQFF.

This chain uses TRBV5-1 with TRBJ1-3; D remains unclear. The CDR3 contains 16 residues. The germline V gene encodes CDR1 SGHRS and CDR2 YFSETQ. Deletions cut 0 bases from V and 2 bases from J, with 12 bases between. In DNA, the CDR3 is TGCGCCAGCAGCTTGGAACAGCCACGCACTGGAAACACCATATATTTT. Protein sequence: CASSLEQPRTGNTIYF.

V gene TRBV28 combines with J gene TRBJ2-2, with D tentatively TRBD2 (7 bases). V lost 10 bases and J lost 4, with 19 bases in between. Germline lookup yields CDR1 MDHEN and CDR2 SYDVKM. This CDR3 contains 15 residues. The CDR3 region is CATRGGQGSTGELFF. CDR3 DNA sequence: TGTGCCACCAGGGGAGGGCAGGGATCCACCGGGGAGCTGTTTTTT.

This chain joins TRBV3-1 (or the pseudogene TRBV3-2) and TRBJ2-5; TRBD2 is a possible D gene (7 bases). This CDR3 is built from 15 residues. Per germline, CDR1 LGHDT and CDR2 YNNKEL (reference sequence). The V and J ends lost 4 bases and 4 bases respectively, with 16 bases between them. The CDR3 here is CASSPGGGGRETQYF. DNA of the CDR3: TGTGCCAGCAGCCCTGGCGGGGGCGGTAGAGAGACCCAGTACTTC.

This rearrangement joins TRBV4-2 to TRBJ1-2; D is ambiguous. The V end lost 0 bases, the J end lost 7 bases, and 9 bases lay between the germline ends. From germline, CDR1 is LGHNA and CDR2 YNFKEQ. This CDR3 spans 13 amino acids. CDR3 in DNA: TGTGCCAGCAGCCAAGATGATGTGGGTGGCTACACCTTC. As protein: CASSQDDVGGYTF.